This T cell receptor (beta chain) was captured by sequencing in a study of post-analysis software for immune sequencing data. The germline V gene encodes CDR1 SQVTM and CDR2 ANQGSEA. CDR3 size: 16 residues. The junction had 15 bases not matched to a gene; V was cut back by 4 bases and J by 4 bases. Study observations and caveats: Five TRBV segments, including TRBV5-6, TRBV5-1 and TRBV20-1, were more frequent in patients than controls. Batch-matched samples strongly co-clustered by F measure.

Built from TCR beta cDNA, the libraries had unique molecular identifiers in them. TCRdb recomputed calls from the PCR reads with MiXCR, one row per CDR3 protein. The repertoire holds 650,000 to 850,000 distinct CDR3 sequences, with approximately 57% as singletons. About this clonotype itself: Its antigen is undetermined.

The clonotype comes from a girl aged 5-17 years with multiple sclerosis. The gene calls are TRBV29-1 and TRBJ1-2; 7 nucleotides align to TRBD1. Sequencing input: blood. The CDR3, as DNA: TGCAGCGTTGGGCCTTACCAGGGGGTAAACTCCTATGGCTACACCTTC. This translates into CSVGPYQGVNSYGYTF.